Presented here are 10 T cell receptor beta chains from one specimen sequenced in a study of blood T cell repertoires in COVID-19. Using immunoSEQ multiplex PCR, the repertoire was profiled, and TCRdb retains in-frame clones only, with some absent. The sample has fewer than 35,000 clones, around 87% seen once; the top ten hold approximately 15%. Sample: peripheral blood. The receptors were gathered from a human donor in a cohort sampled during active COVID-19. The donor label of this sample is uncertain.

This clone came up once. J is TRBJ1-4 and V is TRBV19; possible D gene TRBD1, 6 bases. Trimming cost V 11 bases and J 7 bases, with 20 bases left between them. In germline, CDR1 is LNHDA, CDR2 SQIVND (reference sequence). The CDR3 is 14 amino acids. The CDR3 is CAGTGRVVSEKLFF. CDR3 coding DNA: TGTGCCGGAACAGGGAGGGTGGTGAGTGAAAAACTGTTTTTT.

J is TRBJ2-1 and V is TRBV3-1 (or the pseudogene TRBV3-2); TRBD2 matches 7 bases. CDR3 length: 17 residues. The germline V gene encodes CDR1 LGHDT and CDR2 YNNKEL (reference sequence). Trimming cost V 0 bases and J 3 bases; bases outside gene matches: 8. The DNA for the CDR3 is TGTGCCAGCAGCCAAGATGAGGCGGGGGAAGTCTACAATGAGCAGTTCTTC. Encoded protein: CASSQDEAGEVYNEQFF.

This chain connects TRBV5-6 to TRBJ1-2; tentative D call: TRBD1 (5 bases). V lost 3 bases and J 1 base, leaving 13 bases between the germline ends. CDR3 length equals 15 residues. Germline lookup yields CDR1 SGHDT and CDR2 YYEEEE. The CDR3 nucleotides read TGTGCCAGCAGCTGGGGGGACGGCGATAACTATGGCTACACCTTC. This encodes CASSWGDGDNYGYTF.

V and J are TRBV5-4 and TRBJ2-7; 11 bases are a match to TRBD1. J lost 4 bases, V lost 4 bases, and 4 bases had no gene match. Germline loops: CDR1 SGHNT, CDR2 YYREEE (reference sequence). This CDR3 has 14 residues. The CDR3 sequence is CASSTGTGGYEQYF. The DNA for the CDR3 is TGTGCCAGCAGCACCGGGACAGGGGGATACGAGCAGTACTTC.

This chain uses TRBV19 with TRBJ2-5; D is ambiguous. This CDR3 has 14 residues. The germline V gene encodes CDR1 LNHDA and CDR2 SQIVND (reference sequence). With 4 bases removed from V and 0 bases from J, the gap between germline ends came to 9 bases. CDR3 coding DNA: TGTGCCAGTAGTAAGAACTGGTACCAAGAGACCCAGTACTTC. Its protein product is CASSKNWYQETQYF.

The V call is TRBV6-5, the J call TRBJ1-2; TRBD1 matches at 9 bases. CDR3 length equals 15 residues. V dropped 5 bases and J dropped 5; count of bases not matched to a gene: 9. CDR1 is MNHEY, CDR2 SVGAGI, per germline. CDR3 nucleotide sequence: TGTGCCAGCAGTCAGACCCTAGGGACAGGGTATGGCTACACCTTC. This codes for CASSQTLGTGYGYTF.

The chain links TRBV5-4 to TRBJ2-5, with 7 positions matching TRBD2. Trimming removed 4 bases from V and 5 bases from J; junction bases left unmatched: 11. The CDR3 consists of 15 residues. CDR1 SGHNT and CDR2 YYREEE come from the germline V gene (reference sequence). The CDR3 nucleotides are TGTGCCAGCAGCAGCGGGACTCCCCGACGGGAGACCCAGTACTTC. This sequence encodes CASSSGTPRRETQYF.

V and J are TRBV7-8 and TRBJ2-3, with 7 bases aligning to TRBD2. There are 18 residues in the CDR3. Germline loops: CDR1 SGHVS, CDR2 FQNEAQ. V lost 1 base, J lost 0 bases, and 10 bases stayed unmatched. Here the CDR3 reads CASSLDRISGQSTDTQYF. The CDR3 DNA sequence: TGTGCCAGCAGCTTAGATAGAATTAGCGGGCAAAGCACAGATACGCAGTATTTT. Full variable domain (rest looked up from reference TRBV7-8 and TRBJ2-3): GAGVSQSPRYKVAKRGQDVALRCDPISGHVSLFWYQQALGQGPEFLTYFQNEAQLDKSGLPSDRFFAERPEGSVSTLKIQRTQQEDSAVYLCASSLDRISGQSTDTQYFGPGTRLTVL.

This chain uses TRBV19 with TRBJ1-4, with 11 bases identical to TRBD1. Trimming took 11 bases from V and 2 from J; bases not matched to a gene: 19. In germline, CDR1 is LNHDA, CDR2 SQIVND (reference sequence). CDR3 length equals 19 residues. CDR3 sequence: CASKPGQGARGRTNEKLFF. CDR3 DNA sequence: TGTGCCTCCAAACCCGGACAGGGGGCCCGAGGTAGGACTAATGAAAAACTGTTTTTT. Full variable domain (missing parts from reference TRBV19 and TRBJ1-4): DGGITQSPKYLFRKEGQNVTLSCEQNLNHDAMYWYRQDPGQGLRLIYYSQIVNDFQKGDIAEGYSVSREKKESFPLTVTSAQKNPTAFYLCASKPGQGARGRTNEKLFFGSGTQLSVL.

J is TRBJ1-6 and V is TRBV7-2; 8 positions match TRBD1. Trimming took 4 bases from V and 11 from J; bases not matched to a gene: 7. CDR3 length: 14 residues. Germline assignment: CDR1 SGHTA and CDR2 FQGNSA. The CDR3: CASSSQDRVPPLHF. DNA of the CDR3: TGTGCCAGCAGCTCCCAGGACAGGGTCCCACCCCTCCACTTT. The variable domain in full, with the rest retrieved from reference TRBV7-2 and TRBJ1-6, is GAGVSQSPSNKVTEKGKDVELRCDPISGHTALYWYRQSLGQGLEFLIYFQGNSAPDKSGLPSDRFSAERTGGSVSTLTIQRTQQEDSAVYLCASSSQDRVPPLHFGNGTRLTVT.